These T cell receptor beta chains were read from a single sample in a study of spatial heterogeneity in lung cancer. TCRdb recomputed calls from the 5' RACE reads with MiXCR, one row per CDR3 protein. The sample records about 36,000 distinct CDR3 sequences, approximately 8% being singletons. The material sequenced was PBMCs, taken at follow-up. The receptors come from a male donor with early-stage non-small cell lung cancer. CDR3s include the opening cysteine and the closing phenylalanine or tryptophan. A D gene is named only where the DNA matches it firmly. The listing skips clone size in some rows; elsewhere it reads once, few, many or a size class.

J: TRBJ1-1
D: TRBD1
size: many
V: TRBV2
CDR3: CASSLTGGRTEAFF
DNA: TGTGCCAGCAGTTTGACAGGGGGCCGAACTGAAGCTTTCTTT

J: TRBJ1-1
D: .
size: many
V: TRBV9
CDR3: CASSEVGNTEAFF
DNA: TGTGCCAGCAGCGAGGTGGGAAACACTGAAGCTTTCTTT

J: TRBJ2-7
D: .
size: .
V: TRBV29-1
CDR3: CSVVQVQGNYEQYF
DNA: TGCAGCGTCGTCCAGGTCCAGGGGAACTACGAGCAGTACTTC

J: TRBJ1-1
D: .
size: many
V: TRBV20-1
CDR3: CSARGGVGTEAFF
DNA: TGCAGTGCTAGGGGCGGGGTGGGAACTGAAGCTTTCTTT

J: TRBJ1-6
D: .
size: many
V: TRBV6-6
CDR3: CASSTQGIGNSPLHF
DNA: TGTGCCAGCAGTACACAGGGAATAGGGAATTCACCCCTCCACTTT

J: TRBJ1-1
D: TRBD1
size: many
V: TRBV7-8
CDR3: CASSIWDRGAAEAFF
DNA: TGTGCCAGCAGCATATGGGACAGGGGCGCGGCTGAAGCTTTCTTT

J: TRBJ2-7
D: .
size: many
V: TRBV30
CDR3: CAWSAPPTEQYF
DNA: TGTGCCTGGAGTGCGCCACCGACCGAGCAGTACTTC

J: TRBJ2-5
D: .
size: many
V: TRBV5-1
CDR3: CASRDGQQETQYF
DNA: TGCGCCAGCAGAGACGGGCAGCAAGAGACCCAGTACTTC

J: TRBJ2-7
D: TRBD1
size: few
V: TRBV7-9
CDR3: CASSLGQGHYEQYF
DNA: TGTGCCAGCAGCTTGGGACAGGGGCACTACGAGCAGTACTTC

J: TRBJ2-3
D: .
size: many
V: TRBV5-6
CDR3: CASSLLGGDTDTQYF
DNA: TGTGCCAGCAGCTTGTTGGGGGGCGACACAGATACGCAGTATTTT

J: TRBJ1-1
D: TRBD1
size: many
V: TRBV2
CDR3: CASNGQGRTEAFF
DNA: TGTGCCAGCAACGGACAGGGTCGAACTGAAGCTTTCTTT

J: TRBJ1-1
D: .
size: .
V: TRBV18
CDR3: CASSPRGTDTEAFF
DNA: TGTGCCAGCTCACCACGGGGGACGGACACTGAAGCTTTCTTT

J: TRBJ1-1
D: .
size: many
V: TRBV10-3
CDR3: CAISESQGHTEAFF
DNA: TGTGCCATCAGTGAGTCGCAGGGGCATACTGAAGCTTTCTTT

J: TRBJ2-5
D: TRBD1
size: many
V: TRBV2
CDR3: CASSWTGLSQETQYF
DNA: TGTGCCAGCAGCTGGACAGGCCTATCGCAAGAGACCCAGTACTTC

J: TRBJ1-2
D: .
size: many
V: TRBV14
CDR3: CASSLTAENGYTF
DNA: TGTGCCAGCAGCCTAACTGCGGAGAATGGCTACACCTTC

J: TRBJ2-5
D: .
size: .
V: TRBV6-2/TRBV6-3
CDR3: CASSPRGAVQETQYF
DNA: TGTGCCAGCAGTCCGAGGGGGGCAGTCCAAGAGACCCAGTACTTC

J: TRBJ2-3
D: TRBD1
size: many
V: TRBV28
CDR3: CASRFRGRTDTQYF
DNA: TGTGCCAGCAGATTCAGGGGGCGCACAGATACGCAGTATTTT

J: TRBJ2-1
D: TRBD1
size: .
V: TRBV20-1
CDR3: CSASGEGANYEQFF
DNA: TGCAGTGCTAGTGGCGAGGGGGCGAATTATGAGCAGTTCTTC

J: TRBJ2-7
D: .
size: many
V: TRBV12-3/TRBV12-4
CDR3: CASSLHNSYEQYF
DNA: TGTGCCAGCAGTTTACACAACTCCTACGAGCAGTACTTC

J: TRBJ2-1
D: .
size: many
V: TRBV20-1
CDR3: CSAPTSIEYNEQFF
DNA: TGCAGTGCCCCGACTAGTATTGAATACAATGAGCAGTTCTTC

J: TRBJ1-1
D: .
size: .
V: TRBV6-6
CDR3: CASSYADWTEAFF
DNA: TGTGCCAGCAGTTACGCTGATTGGACTGAAGCTTTCTTT

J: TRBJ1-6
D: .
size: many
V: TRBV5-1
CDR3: CASSLVADTAPLHF
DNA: TGCGCCAGCAGCTTGGTGGCAGATACGGCACCCCTCCACTTT

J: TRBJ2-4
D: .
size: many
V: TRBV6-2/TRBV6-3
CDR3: CASSSQGPAVAKNIQYF
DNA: TGTGCCAGCAGTTCCCAGGGCCCGGCTGTAGCCAAAAACATTCAGTACTTC

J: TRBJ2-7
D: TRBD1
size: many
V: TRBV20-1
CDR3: CSARDGTADYEQYF
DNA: TGCAGTGCTAGAGATGGGACAGCTGACTACGAGCAGTACTTC

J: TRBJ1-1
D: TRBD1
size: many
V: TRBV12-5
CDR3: CASGLHNRGGSEAFF
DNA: TGTGCTAGTGGTTTGCATAACAGGGGTGGCAGTGAAGCTTTCTTT

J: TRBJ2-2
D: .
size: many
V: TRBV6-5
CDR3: CASSYQGGTGELFF
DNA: TGTGCCAGCAGTTACCAGGGGGGAACCGGGGAGCTGTTTTTT

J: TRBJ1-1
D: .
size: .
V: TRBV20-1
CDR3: CSARGAMNTEAFF
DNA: TGCAGTGCTAGAGGGGCGATGAACACTGAAGCTTTCTTT

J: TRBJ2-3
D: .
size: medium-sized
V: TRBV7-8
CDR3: CASSSTSAGPSTDTQYF
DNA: TGTGCCAGCAGCTCAACCTCGGCGGGGCCTAGCACAGATACGCAGTATTTT

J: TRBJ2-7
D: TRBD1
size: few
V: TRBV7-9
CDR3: CASSLGQGDEQYF
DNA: TGTGCCAGCAGCTTAGGACAGGGCGACGAGCAGTACTTC

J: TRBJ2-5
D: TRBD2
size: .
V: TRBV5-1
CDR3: CASSWTSGRKETQYF
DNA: TGCGCCAGCAGCTGGACTAGCGGGAGGAAAGAGACCCAGTACTTC

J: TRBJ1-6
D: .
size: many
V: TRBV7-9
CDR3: CASSPDSGPYNSPLHF
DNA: TGTGCCAGCAGCCCGGACAGCGGGCCCTATAATTCACCCCTCCACTTT

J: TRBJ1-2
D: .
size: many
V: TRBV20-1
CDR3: CSARPTNDPARGTF
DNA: TGCAGTGCTAGACCAACCAACGACCCAGCCCGGGGAACCTTC

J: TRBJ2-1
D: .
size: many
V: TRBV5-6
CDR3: CASTLMGASYNEQFF
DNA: TGTGCCAGCACCTTAATGGGGGCCTCCTACAATGAGCAGTTCTTC

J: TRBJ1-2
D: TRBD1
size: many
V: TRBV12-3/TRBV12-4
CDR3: CASSFSGGRGYTF
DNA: TGTGCCAGCAGTTTCTCAGGGGGCCGTGGCTACACCTTC

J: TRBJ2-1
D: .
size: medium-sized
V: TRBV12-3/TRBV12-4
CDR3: CASSLGGGEQFF
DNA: TGTGCCAGCAGTTTAGGAGGGGGTGAGCAGTTCTTC

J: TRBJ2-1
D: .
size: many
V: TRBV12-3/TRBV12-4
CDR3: CASSSRTDLNHPRGDDEQFF
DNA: TGTGCCAGCAGTTCCAGGACAGACCTTAATCATCCCAGGGGTGACGATGAGCAGTTCTTC

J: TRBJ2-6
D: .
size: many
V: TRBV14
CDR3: CASSQQGYYSGANVLTF
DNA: TGTGCCAGCAGCCAACAGGGCTACTACTCTGGGGCCAACGTCCTGACTTTC

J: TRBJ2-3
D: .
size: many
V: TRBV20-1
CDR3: CSARTALGTDTQYF
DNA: TGCAGTGCTAGGACAGCCCTAGGCACAGATACGCAGTATTTT

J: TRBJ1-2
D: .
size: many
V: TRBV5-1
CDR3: CASSLDGGQLGYTF
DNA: TGCGCCAGCAGCTTGGACGGGGGGCAATTGGGCTACACCTTC

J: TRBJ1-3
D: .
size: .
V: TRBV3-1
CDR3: CASSPGPNSGNTIYF
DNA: TGTGCCAGCAGCCCGGGACCGAACTCTGGAAACACCATATATTTT

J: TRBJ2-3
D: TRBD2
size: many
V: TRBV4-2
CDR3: CASSQGLAGESTDTQYF
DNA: TGTGCCAGCAGCCAAGGACTAGCGGGGGAGAGCACAGATACGCAGTATTTT

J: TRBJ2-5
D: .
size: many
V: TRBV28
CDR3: CATSPGQETQYF
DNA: TGTGCCACCAGCCCAGGGCAAGAGACCCAGTACTTC

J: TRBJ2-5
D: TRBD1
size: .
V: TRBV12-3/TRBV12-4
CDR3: CASSPPRQGQETQYF
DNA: TGTGCCAGCAGTCCCCCGAGACAGGGACAAGAGACCCAGTACTTC

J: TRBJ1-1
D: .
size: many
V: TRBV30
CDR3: CAWSVGDALRTEAFF
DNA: TGTGCCTGGAGTGTGGGGGACGCCCTCAGGACTGAAGCTTTCTTT

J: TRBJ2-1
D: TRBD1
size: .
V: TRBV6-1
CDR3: CASTGTGASYNEQFF
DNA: TGTGCCAGCACCGGGACAGGGGCCTCCTACAATGAGCAGTTCTTC

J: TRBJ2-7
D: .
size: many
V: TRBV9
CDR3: CASSVDMRSEQYF
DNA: TGTGCCAGCAGCGTAGATATGAGGAGCGAGCAGTACTTC

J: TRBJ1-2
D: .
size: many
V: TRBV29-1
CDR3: CSVEEQGAGGYTF
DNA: TGCAGCGTTGAAGAACAAGGGGCGGGCGGCTACACCTTC

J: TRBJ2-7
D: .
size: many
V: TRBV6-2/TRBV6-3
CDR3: CASTDDPYVWGSSYEQYF
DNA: TGTGCCAGCACCGATGACCCATACGTATGGGGCAGCTCCTACGAGCAGTACTTC